This passage covers 22 T cell receptor beta chains from one sample sequenced in a study of control samples from healthy donors and cancer patients (dated by TCRdb to 2020 to 2021). To prepare the library, the immunoSEQ multiplex PCR assay was applied. TCRdb obtained this table from immuneACCESS and retained in-frame rearrangements with V and J assigned. These tables miss some clones; where compared with another copy, unresolved V genes account for less than half of the shortfall, and the remainder is unexplained. This sample holds 150,000 to 200,000 clones; approximately 94% were observed only once. The ten biggest clones cover more than 1.1% of the sample. The sample taken for sequencing was blood. The receptors shown here come from a woman aged 18 to 35 in good health.

The chain joins TRBV4-1 to TRBJ2-1, with 12 positions matching TRBD2. The length of the CDR3 is 16 residues. Germline V gene lookup returns CDR1 MGHRA and CDR2 YSYEKL. V gave up 3 bases and J gave up 8 bases; unmatched junction bases: 8. The CDR3 loop reads CASSHPLAGGLDEQFF. CDR3 bases: TGCGCCAGCAGCCATCCTCTAGCGGGAGGGCTCGATGAGCAGTTCTTC.

The chain employs TRBV6-5 and TRBJ1-1, with D possibly matching TRBD1 (5 bases). Trimming left V 6 bases short and J 1 base short, with 12 bases between. The CDR3 has 14 residues. Germline V CDR1 and CDR2: MNHEY, SVGAGI. CDR3 coding DNA: TGTGCCAGCAGCCCCGCCAGGGCGAACACTGAAGCTTTCTTT. Its translation is CASSPARANTEAFF.

This chain connects TRBV11-2 to TRBJ1-1, with a possible D match to TRBD1 (5 bases). CDR1 is SGHAT, CDR2 FQNNGV, per germline. The ends were cut back, 3 bases at V and 6 bases at J, with 14 bases in the middle. This CDR3 region has 14 residues. CDR3 in DNA: TGTGCCAGCAGCTTCCGACAGCCCCTCGCTGAAGCTTTCTTT. Its protein is CASSFRQPLAEAFF.

The chain is built from TRBV19 and TRBJ1-5; possible D gene TRBD1, 5 bases. V gave up 2 bases and J gave up 1 base, with 12 bases separating them. Germline CDR1 is LNHDA and CDR2 is SQIVND (reference sequence). This CDR3 comprises 16 residues. CDR3 nucleotides: TGTGCCAGTAGTATATCCGGGGGGGGGAGCAATCAGCCCCAGCATTTT. This codes for CASSISGGGSNQPQHF.

The chain has TRBV12-3 or TRBV12-4 and TRBJ1-4; D is ambiguous. Trimming cost V 1 base and J 8 bases, with 2 bases left between them. CDR3 length equals 11 residues. CDR3 DNA: TGTGCCAGCAGTTTAGAAGAAAAACTGTTTTTT. Encoded protein: CASSLEEKLFF.

J is TRBJ1-2 and V is TRBV12-3 or TRBV12-4, with a tentative D call TRBD1 (6 bases). Trimming took 8 bases from V and 8 from J, leaving 9 bases between them. The CDR3 is made up of 10 amino acids. CDR3 nucleotides: TGTGCCAGCGGGAGGGGGGGCTACACCTTC. Its protein product is CASGRGGYTF.

The chain combines TRBV27 with TRBJ1-2, with a tentative D call TRBD1 (6 bases). Between the trimmed V and J ends, which lost 5 bases and 5 bases, there was a span of 12 bases. CDR3 length equals 13 residues. The V gene's germline CDR1 is MNHEY and CDR2 SMNVEV (reference sequence). Written as DNA, the CDR3 is TGTGCCAGCAGTCGGACAGCCATTTATGGCTACACCTTC. Translation gives CASSRTAIYGYTF.

This chain connects TRBV18 to TRBJ1-5, with 7 bases aligning to TRBD1. V shed 6 bases, J shed 3 bases, and the junction held 5 bases outside the gene matches. The CDR3 covers 14 residues. Germline V lookup: CDR1 KGHSH, CDR2 LQKENI. The CDR3 is CASSGQDSNQPQHF. CDR3 bases: TGTGCCAGCTCCGGACAGGATTCCAATCAGCCCCAGCATTTT.

This clone was recorded once. The V call is TRBV5-4, the J call TRBJ2-7; the D call may be TRBD1 or TRBD2 (5 bases each). The CDR3 is 14 residues long. Germline V gene lookup returns CDR1 SGHNT and CDR2 YYREEE (reference sequence). V gave up 3 bases and J gave up 5 bases, with 15 bases separating them. CDR3 in amino acids: CASSSPGPPDEQYF. CDR3 DNA sequence: TGTGCCAGCAGCTCACCGGGACCGCCAGACGAGCAGTACTTC. Combining the CDR3 with reference TRBV5-4 and TRBJ2-7 gives the whole variable domain ETGVTQSPTHLIKTRGQQVTLRCSSQSGHNTVSWYQQALGQGPQFIFQYYREEENGRGNFPPRFSGLQFPNYSSELNVNALELDDSALYLCASSSPGPPDEQYFGPGTRLTVT.

V gene TRBV18 combines with J gene TRBJ1-3; maybe TRBD1 (5 bases). V gave up 2 bases and J gave up 2 bases, with 7 bases separating them. Germline values: CDR1 KGHSH, CDR2 LQKENI. The CDR3 extends over 14 amino acids. In DNA form, the CDR3 reads TGTGCCAGCTCACCAGCGGACACTGGAAACACCATATATTTT. Translating it yields CASSPADTGNTIYF.

Only one count was recorded for this clone. The V and J genes are TRBV13 and TRBJ2-3, with TRBD2 identical over 9 bases. This CDR3 is built from 18 residues. V was pared by 4 bases and J by 4 bases, with 15 bases of the junction left unmatched. CDR1 and CDR2 (germline): PRHDT, FYEKMQ (reference sequence). CDR3 coding DNA: TGTGCCAGCAGCTCCATTATAGGGGTAGCGGGAGATTCAGATACGCAGTATTTT. Protein sequence: CASSSIIGVAGDSDTQYF.

The chain joins TRBV7-8 to TRBJ1-1, with D tentatively TRBD1 (5 bases). V was pared by 4 bases and J by 3 bases, with 9 bases between. This CDR3 contains 13 residues. The V gene's germline CDR1 is SGHVS and CDR2 FQNEAQ. The CDR3 reads CASSSDTDTEAFF. In DNA, the CDR3 is TGTGCCAGCAGCTCGGACACGGACACTGAAGCTTTCTTT. The whole variable domain, filled in from reference TRBV7-8 and TRBJ1-1, reads GAGVSQSPRYKVAKRGQDVALRCDPISGHVSLFWYQQALGQGPEFLTYFQNEAQLDKSGLPSDRFFAERPEGSVSTLKIQRTQQEDSAVYLCASSSDTDTEAFFGQGTRLTVV.

This chain uses TRBV7-2 with TRBJ1-5; no firm D call. V lost 1 base to trimming and J lost 6 bases, with 7 bases between them. Germline CDR1 is SGHTA and CDR2 is FQGNSA. The CDR3 is made up of 13 amino acids. CDR3 amino acids: CASSLEYSQPQHF. The CDR3 DNA follows: TGTGCCAGCAGCTTAGAATACAGTCAGCCCCAGCATTTT.

The chain employs TRBV7-2 and TRBJ2-1; no firm D call. Trimming took 2 bases from V and 7 from J, leaving 15 bases between them. Germline V lookup: CDR1 SGHTA, CDR2 FQGNSA. The CDR3 totals 15 residues. The CDR3 loop is CASSLKLSVGNEQFF. CDR3 nucleotide sequence: TGTGCCAGCAGCTTAAAACTATCCGTCGGGAATGAGCAGTTCTTC.

The chain joins TRBV6-2 or TRBV6-3 to TRBJ2-1; the D gene is possibly TRBD2 (5 bases). V dropped 2 bases and J dropped 6 bases, with 8 bases sitting between them. This CDR3 has 13 amino acids. Germline CDR1 is MNHEY and CDR2 is SVGEGT. The CDR3: CASSYSGTNEQFF. Written as DNA, the CDR3 is TGTGCCAGCAGTTACAGCGGCACCAATGAGCAGTTCTTC.

The chain uses TRBV19 and TRBJ1-1, with D unclear. The germline gives CDR1 LNHDA, CDR2 SQIVND (reference sequence). This CDR3 has 11 amino acids. V lost 7 bases, J lost 1 base, and 4 bases lay in between. The CDR3 region is CASIRNTEAFF. As DNA, the CDR3 is TGTGCCAGTATCAGGAACACTGAAGCTTTCTTT.

The J gene is TRBJ1-1, the V gene TRBV2; D is unclear. Trimming left V 5 bases short and J 8 bases short, with 9 bases between. The germline CDR1 and CDR2 sequences are SNHLY and FYNNEI. This CDR3 is 11 amino acids long. The CDR3 DNA reads as TGTGCCAGCAGTAGTGCCGCCGAAGCTTTCTTT. Protein sequence: CASSSAAEAFF.

This clone appeared a single time. CDR3 DNA sequence: TGCGCCAGCAGCTTGGTTCCCGGGACAGGGGACGAGCAGTACTTC. Translation: CASSLVPGTGDEQYF. J is TRBJ2-7 and V is TRBV5-1; 10 positions agree with TRBD1. CDR3 length equals 15 residues. Germline V gives CDR1 SGHRS, CDR2 YFSETQ. After removal of 0 bases from V and 5 bases from J, the junction contained 5 bases not matched to a gene.

This chain joins TRBV19 and TRBJ1-1; possibly TRBD1 for D (5 bases). The CDR3 contains 13 residues. Germline CDR1 LNHDA, CDR2 SQIVND (reference sequence). The V and J ends lost 5 bases and 8 bases respectively, with 15 bases between them. CDR3 protein: CASSPTGTGEAFF. The DNA of the CDR3 is TGTGCCAGTAGTCCAACCGGGACGGGAGAAGCTTTCTTT.

CDR3 DNA: TGTGCCAGCAGCCAAGGTTTAGGGGAAGCTTTCTTT. The encoded protein is CASSQGLGEAFF. The chain joins TRBV4-2 to TRBJ1-1; the D is unclear. V dropped 1 base and J dropped 8 bases, with 8 bases sitting between them. The CDR3 is 12 amino acids. The V gene's germline CDR1 is LGHNA and CDR2 YNFKEQ.

The rearrangement uses TRBV6-2 or TRBV6-3 and TRBJ2-2; no firm D call. Trimming left V 6 bases short and J 4 bases short, with 12 bases between. The CDR3 covers 14 residues. CDR1 and CDR2 from the germline V gene are MNHEY and SVGEGT. CDR3 region: CASSPTPSTGELFF. DNA for the CDR3: TGTGCCAGCAGCCCCACCCCGAGCACCGGGGAGCTGTTTTTT.

Only one count was recorded for this clone. The J gene is TRBJ2-7, the V gene TRBV2, with a tentative D call TRBD1 (6 bases). CDR1 and CDR2 (germline): SNHLY, FYNNEI. This CDR3 has 14 residues. V gave up 7 bases and J gave up 0 bases, with 13 bases separating them. This chain's CDR3 is CASTMDSFSYEQYF. The DNA of the CDR3 is TGTGCCAGCACTATGGACAGCTTCTCCTACGAGCAGTACTTC.